This is a list of T cell receptor beta chains from one sample in a study of tumor and adjacent non-tumor tissue in lung cancer. One entry per CDR3 protein, called by TCRdb with MiXCR from the multiplex PCR reads. The sample lists around 70,000 distinct CDR3 sequences; 73% were seen once. The sequenced material came from lung tumor tissue. The receptors were sampled from a man between 60 and 75 years old with non-small cell lung cancer. Both conserved end residues are part of each CDR3. Fields, in order: D gene, clone size, J gene, V gene, CDR3 DNA, CDR3 protein. The D gene is left open where the match is weak. The size field is filled for only some rows; it gives once, few, many or a size class.

TRBD2 | - | TRBJ2-2 | TRBV20-1 | TGCAGTGCTAGGGGATGGTCGCGGAACAGCGGGGTGCTGTTTTTT | CSARGWSRNSGVLFF
- | - | TRBJ2-6 | TRBV20-1 | TGCAGTCCTAGAGATCATAATATCTTTGGGGCCAACGTCCTGACTTTC | CSPRDHNIFGANVLTF
- | - | TRBJ1-1 | TRBV28 | TGTGCCTGCAGTTCGATCGGGATAGGGAGGCTGAACACTGAAGCTTTCTTT | CACSSIGIGRLNTEAFF
- | - | TRBJ2-7 | TRBV29-1 | TGCAGCGTTAGCAGGGGCTATGAGCAGTACTTC | CSVSRGYEQYF
TRBD2 | few | TRBJ2-3 | TRBV11-3 | TGTGTCAGCAGCCTTGGACTAGCGGATAGCACAGATACGCTGTGTTTT | CVSSLGLADSTDTLCF
- | - | TRBJ2-3 | TRBV5-6 | TGTGCCAGCGACTTGGACCGCGGTTTCGGGCGCACAGATACGCAGTATTTT | CASDLDRGFGRTDTQYF
- | - | TRBJ2-2 | TRBV20-1 | TGCAGTGATTGCCGCGGGACAGCGAACACCGGGGAGCTGTTTTTT | CSDCRGTANTGELFF
- | - | TRBJ2-7 | TRBV7-8 | TGTGCCAGCAGCTTAGGGGCAGGGGGGTACGAGCAGTACTTC | CASSLGAGGYEQYF
- | medium-sized | TRBJ2-1 | TRBV5-5 | TGTGCCAGCAGCCCCTCCAACGTCAATGAGCAGTTCTTC | CASSPSNVNEQFF
- | - | TRBJ2-5 | TRBV20-1 | TGCAGTGCTAGAGGGATCCATCAGACGCAGCAAGAGGCCCAGTACTTC | CSARGIHQTQQEAQYF
TRBD1 | - | TRBJ1-5 | TRBV6-2/TRBV6-3 | TGTGCCAGCAACCCTACAGGGGAAGGTGATAAGCCCCAGCATTTT | CASNPTGEGDKPQHF
TRBD2 | few | TRBJ2-1 | TRBV28 | TGTGCCAGCAGTTTATCTCTTTTTGGGTCGGTTAGCGGGAGAGGTATATATGAGCAGTTCTTC | CASSLSLFGSVSGRGIYEQFF
- | - | TRBJ2-1 | TRBV12-3/TRBV12-4 | TGTGCGTGCAGTTTCCCTCAGCAGGACCACAATGAGCAGTTCTTC | CACSFPQQDHNEQFF
TRBD2 | - | TRBJ2-2 | TRBV20-1 | TGCAGTGCCCAGGAGGTAGCGGGAGGGAGGAACACCGGGGAGCTGTTTTTT | CSAQEVAGGRNTGELFF
- | many | TRBJ1-6 | TRBV20-1 | TGCAGTGCTGAAGGACACCCTAATTCACCCCTCCACTTT | CSAEGHPNSPLHF
- | - | TRBJ2-7 | TRBV5-6 | TGTGCCGGCAGCCGGACGGACTCCTACAAGCAGTACTTC | CAGSRTDSYKQYF
- | many | TRBJ2-7 | TRBV20-1 | TGCAGTGCTGCCCTAAACGAGCAGTACTTC | CSAALNEQYF
- | - | TRBJ1-1 | TRBV12-3/TRBV12-4 | TGTGCCAGCAGTCCCGGTGTGAACACTGAAGCTTTCTTT | CASSPGVNTEAFF
- | - | TRBJ2-1 | TRBV11-2 | TGTGCCAGCAGCTCCAGAACGAGTGCCGAGCGGTTCTTC | CASSSRTSAERFF
- | - | TRBJ2-1 | TRBV29-1 | TGCAACGTTGACGGAATGACCAATGAGCAGTTCTTC | CNVDGMTNEQFF
- | - | TRBJ1-1 | TRBV5-5 | TGTGCGTGCAGCAGCGACAGGTTCGGAACTGAATCTTTCTTT | CACSSDRFGTESFF
- | - | TRBJ2-1 | TRBV11-2 | TGTGCCAGCAGCTTAGATCCGGCAGCCTCCTACCAGTTCTTC | CASSLDPAASYQFF
- | - | TRBJ2-7 | TRBV30 | TGTGCCTGGAGTAGGAGTCCACTCGATGGCAAGCAGTACTTC | CAWSRSPLDGKQYF
- | - | TRBJ2-5 | TRBV29-1 | TGCAGCGTTTCACGACGGGACTTAGGATGGGCCCAGTACTTC | CSVSRRDLGWAQYF
TRBD1 | - | TRBJ1-2 | TRBV20-1 | TGCAGTGCTAGAACAGGGGACTGGGACTACACCTTC | CSARTGDWDYTF
- | - | TRBJ2-1 | TRBV5-4 | TGTGTCAGCAGTGGGGCCCCCACGAATGAGCAGTTCTTC | CVSSGAPTNEQFF
TRBD2 | - | TRBJ2-1 | TRBV20-1 | TGCAGTGTTAGAGAACAACGGACTAGCTATGATCAGTTCTTC | CSVREQRTSYDQFF
TRBD2 | - | TRBJ2-5 | TRBV30 | TGTGCCTGGAGTGGCCTAGCGGCAGTGGAGACCCAGTACTTC | CAWSGLAAVETQYF
TRBD1 | - | TRBJ1-5 | TRBV20-1 | TGCAGTGCATCCCCCGGGACAGGCCATCAGCCCCAGCATTTT | CSASPGTGHQPQHF